This T cell receptor beta chain appears in the sequencing data of a study of identical twins. This clonotype was counted many times. Its antigen is still unknown. V shed 6 bases and J shed 4 bases, with 10 bases lying between them. CDR1 MNHEY and CDR2 SVGEGT come from the germline V gene. This CDR3 is built from 13 residues. TCRdb re-called the 5' RACE reads with MiXCR, one entry per CDR3 protein. Found here are about 450,000 distinct CDR3 sequences, about 18% of them singletons; the top ten hold approximately 12%. Whole-study results and caveats: Invariant MAIT and iNKT cells may have partly biased zero-insertion analyses. Weaker excess twin sharing was seen among beta out-of-frame sequences.

The sample was naive T cells sorted from blood. The receptor was derived from a man aged 50 to 60 in good health. V gene TRBV6-2 or TRBV6-3 combines with J gene TRBJ1-5; D is uncertain. For the CDR3, the DNA is TGTGCCAGCAGGACCGTGGCGAATCAGCCCCAGCATTTT. Its translation is CASRTVANQPQHF.